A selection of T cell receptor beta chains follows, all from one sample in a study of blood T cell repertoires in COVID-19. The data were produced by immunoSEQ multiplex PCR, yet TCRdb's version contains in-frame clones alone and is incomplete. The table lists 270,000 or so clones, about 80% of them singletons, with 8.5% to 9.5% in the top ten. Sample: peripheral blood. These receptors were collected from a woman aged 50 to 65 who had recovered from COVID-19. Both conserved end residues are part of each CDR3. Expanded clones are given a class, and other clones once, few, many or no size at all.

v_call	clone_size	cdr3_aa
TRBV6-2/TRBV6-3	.	CASSYGWTVEAFF
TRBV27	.	CASTPLSQGKGNTGELFF
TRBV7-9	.	CASSSRVPSYNEQFF
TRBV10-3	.	CAISLGTASYNEQFF
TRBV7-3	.	CASSPGGRVDTQYF
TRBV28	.	CASSSGQSSSYEQYF
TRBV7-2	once	CASSLASLAGLYKTQYF
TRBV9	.	CASGTEGQFF
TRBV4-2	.	CASSQDEAGYETQYF
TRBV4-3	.	CASSQDRGGISGANVLTF
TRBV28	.	CASSLQYGNTIYF
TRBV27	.	CASSSAGGPVEQYF
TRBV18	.	CASSLSGRADEQYF
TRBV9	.	CASSVRGMETQYF
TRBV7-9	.	CASSLEGGLYEQYF
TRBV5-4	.	CASSQGDLYEQYF
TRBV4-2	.	CASSQDPTRGVGEQFF
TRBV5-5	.	CASSSSVSTGELFF
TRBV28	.	CASRPGGGDYGYTF
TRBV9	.	CASSVGTDRVGGYTF
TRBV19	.	CASSIPGTGRNQPQHF
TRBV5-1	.	CASSLVGRGVMNTEAFF
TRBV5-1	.	CASSLGMGQGEQYF
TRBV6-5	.	CASTPGQGWGDTQYF
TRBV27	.	CASSLVSSSSGANVLTF
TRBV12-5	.	CASGLPAGRVFF
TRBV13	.	CASSSLGTPNTEAFF
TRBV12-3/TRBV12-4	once	CASSRSNEQFF
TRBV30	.	CAWEGLAGSSTDTQYF
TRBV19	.	CASSRTSGGVYYEQYF
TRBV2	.	CASRGTGGSDTQYF
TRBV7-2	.	CASSLRAGTGDLAKNIQYF
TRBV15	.	CATSLLGPGAPLHF
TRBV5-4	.	CASSFSQDQETQYF
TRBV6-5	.	CASSYFREVDTQYF
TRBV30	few	CAWSGSGGASNQPQHF
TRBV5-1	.	CASSLEGRGLLDTQYF
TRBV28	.	CASSPHRGGTEAFF
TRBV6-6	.	CASSYSGKAKNIQYF
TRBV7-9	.	CASSLADTYEQYF
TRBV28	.	CASSSGTGGNYGYTF